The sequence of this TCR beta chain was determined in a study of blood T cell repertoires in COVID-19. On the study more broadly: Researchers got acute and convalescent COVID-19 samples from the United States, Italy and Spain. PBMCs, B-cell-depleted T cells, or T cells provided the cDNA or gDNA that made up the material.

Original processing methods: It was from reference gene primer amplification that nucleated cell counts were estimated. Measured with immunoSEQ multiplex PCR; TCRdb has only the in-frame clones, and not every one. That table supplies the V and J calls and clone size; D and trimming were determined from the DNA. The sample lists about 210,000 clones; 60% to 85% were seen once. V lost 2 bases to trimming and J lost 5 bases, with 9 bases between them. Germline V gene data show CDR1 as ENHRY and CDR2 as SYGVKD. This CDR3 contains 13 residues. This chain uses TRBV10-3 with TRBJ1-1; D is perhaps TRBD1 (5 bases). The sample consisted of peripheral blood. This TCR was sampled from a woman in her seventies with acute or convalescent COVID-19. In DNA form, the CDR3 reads TGTGCCATCAGTGAGGTAGGGGTAACTGAAGCTTTCTTT. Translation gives CAISEVGVTEAFF.